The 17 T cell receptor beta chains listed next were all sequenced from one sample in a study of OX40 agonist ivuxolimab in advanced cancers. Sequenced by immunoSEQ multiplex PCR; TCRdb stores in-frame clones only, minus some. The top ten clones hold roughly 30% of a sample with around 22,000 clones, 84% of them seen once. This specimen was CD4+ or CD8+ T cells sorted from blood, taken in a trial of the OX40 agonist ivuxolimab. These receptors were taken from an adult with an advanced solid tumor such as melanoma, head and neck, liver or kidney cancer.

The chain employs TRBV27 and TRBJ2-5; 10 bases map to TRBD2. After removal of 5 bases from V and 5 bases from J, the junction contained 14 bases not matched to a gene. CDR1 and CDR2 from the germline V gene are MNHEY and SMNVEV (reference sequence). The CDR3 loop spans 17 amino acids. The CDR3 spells CASSTVGSGGPGETQYF. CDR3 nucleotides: TGTGCCAGCAGTACCGTGGGTAGCGGGGGGCCAGGGGAGACCCAGTACTTC.

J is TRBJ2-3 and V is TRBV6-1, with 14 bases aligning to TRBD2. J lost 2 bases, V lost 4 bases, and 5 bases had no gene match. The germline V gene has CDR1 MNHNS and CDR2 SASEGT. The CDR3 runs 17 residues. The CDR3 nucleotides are TGTGCCAGCAGTGTCCGGGGACTAGCGGGAGTCACAGATACGCAGTATTTT. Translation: CASSVRGLAGVTDTQYF.

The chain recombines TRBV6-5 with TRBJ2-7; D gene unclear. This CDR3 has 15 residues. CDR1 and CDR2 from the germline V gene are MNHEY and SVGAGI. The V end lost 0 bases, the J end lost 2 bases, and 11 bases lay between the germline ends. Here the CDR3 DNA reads TGTGCCAGCAGTTACTCCGTCGAAATGGCCTACGAGCAGTACTTC. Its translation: CASSYSVEMAYEQYF.

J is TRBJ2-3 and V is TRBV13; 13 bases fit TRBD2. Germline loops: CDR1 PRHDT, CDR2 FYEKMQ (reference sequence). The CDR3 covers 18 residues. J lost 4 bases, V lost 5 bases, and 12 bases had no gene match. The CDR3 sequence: CASSPDTSGRAPPDTQYF. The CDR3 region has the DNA TGTGCCAGCAGCCCTGATACTAGCGGGAGGGCCCCGCCAGATACGCAGTATTTT.

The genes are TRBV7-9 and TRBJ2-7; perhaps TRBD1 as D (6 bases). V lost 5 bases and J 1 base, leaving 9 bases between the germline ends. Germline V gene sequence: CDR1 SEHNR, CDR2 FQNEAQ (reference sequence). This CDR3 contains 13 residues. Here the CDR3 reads CASSPGQSYEQYF. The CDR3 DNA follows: TGTGCCAGCAGCCCCGGACAGTCCTACGAGCAGTACTTC.

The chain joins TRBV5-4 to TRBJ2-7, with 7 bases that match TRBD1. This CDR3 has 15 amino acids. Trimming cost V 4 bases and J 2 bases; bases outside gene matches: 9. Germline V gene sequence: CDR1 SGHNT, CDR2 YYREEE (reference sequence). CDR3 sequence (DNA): TGTGCCAGCAGCATCGGGCACAGGGGCACCTACGAGCAGTACTTC. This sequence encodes CASSIGHRGTYEQYF.

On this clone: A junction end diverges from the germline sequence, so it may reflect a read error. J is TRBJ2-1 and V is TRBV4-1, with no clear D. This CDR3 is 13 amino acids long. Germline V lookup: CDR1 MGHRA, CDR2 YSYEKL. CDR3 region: CASSPASYYEQFF. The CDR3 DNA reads TGCGCCAGCAGCCCGGCCAGCTACTATGAGCAGTTCTTC.

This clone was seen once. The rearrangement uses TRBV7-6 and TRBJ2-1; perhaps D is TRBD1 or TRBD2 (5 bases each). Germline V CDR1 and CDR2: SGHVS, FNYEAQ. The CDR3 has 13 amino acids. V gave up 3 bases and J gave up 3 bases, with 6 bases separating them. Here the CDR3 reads CASSFGGYNEQFF. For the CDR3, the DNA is TGTGCCAGCAGCTTTGGGGGCTACAATGAGCAGTTCTTC.

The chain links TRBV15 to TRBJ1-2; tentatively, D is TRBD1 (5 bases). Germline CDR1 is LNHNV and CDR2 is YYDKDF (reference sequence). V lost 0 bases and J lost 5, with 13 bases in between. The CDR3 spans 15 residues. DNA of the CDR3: TGTGCCACCAGCAGAGATAGGGGTGATGGGTATGGCTACACCTTC. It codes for CATSRDRGDGYGYTF. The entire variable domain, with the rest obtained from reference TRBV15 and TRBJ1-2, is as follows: DAMVIQNPRYQVTQFGKPVTLSCSQTLNHNVMYWYQQKSSQAPKLLFHYYDKDFNNEADTPDNFQSRRPNTSFCFLDIRSPGLGDTAMYLCATSRDRGDGYGYTFGSGTRLTVV.

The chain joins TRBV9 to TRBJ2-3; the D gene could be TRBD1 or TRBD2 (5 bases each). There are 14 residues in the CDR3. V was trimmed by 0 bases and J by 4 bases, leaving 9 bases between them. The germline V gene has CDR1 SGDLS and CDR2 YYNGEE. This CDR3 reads CASSVGDGADTQYF. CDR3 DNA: TGTGCCAGCAGCGTAGGGGACGGAGCAGATACGCAGTATTTT.

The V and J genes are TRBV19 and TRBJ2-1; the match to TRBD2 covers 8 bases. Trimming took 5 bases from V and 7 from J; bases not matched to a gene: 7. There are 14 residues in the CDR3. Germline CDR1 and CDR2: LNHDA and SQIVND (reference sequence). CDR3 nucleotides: TGTGCCAGTAGTTACCGGGAGGGCCTGAATGAGCAGTTCTTC. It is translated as CASSYREGLNEQFF.

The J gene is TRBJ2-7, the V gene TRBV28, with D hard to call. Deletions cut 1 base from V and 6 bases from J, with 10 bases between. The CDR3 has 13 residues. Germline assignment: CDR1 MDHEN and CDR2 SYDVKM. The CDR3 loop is CASSLLGPSEQYF. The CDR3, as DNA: TGTGCCAGCAGTTTATTAGGCCCCAGCGAGCAGTACTTC.

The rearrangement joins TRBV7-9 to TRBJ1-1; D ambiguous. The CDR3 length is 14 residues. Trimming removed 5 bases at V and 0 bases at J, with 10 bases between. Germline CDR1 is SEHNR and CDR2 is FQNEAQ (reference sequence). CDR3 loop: CASSPGRLNTEAFF. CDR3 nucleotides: TGTGCCAGCAGCCCCGGGAGGCTGAACACTGAAGCTTTCTTT.

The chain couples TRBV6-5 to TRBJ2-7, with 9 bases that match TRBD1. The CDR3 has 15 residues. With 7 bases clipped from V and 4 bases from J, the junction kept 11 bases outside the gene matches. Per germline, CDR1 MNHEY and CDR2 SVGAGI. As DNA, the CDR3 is TGTGCCAGCACCCACCGCCGACAGGGGGGATACGAGCAGTACTTC. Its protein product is CASTHRRQGGYEQYF.

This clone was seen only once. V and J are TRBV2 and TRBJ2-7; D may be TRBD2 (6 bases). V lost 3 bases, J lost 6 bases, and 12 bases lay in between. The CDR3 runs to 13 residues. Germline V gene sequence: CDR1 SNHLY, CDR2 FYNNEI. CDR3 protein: CASSDRQGGEQYF. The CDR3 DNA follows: TGTGCCAGCAGTGATCGGCAGGGAGGCGAGCAGTACTTC. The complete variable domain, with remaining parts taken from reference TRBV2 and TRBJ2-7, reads EPEVTQTPSHQVTQMGQEVILRCVPISNHLYFYWYRQILGQKVEFLVSFYNNEISEKSEIFDDQFSVERPDGSNFTLKIRSTKLEDSAMYFCASSDRQGGEQYFGPGTRLTVT.

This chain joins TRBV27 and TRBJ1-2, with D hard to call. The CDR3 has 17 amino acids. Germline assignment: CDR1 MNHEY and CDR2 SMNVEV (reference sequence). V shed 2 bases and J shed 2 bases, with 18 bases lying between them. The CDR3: CASSLSPIDTRNYGYTF. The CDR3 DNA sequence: TGTGCCAGCAGTTTAAGTCCCATTGACACCAGGAACTATGGCTACACCTTC.

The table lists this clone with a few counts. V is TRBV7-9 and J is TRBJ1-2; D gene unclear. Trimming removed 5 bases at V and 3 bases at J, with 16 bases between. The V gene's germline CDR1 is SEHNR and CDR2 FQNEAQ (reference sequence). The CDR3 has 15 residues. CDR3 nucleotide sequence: TGTGCCAGCAGCACACGGGGAGGGTTAGACTATGGCTACACCTTC. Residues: CASSTRGGLDYGYTF.